The present TCR beta chain was sequenced within a study of OX40 agonist ivuxolimab in advanced cancers. To note about this clone: What it recognizes is unknown.

The trim removed 0 bases at V and 8 bases at J, leaving 6 bases unmatched. In germline, CDR1 is PRHDT, CDR2 FYEKMQ (reference sequence). This CDR3 contains 14 residues. Findings of the study overall: Antigen targets of the expanded peripheral T cells went undetermined. Patients who responded partially at 0.1-3.0 mg/kg showed clonal expansion ranking among the lowest.

Sequencing was performed with immunoSEQ multiplex PCR; in TCRdb, only in-frame clones are kept and a portion is missing. The sample carries tens of thousands of clones, approximately 85% recorded once. The clonotype comes from an adult with an advanced solid tumor such as melanoma, head and neck, liver or kidney cancer. The V gene is TRBV13, the J gene TRBJ1-2, with 7 bases identical to TRBD1. The sequences come from CD4+ or CD8+ T cells sorted from blood, collected in a trial of the OX40 agonist ivuxolimab. CDR3 protein: CASSLGRPGGGYTF. CDR3 nucleotide sequence: TGTGCCAGCAGCTTAGGCCGCCCAGGGGGAGGCTACACCTTC.